The T cell receptor beta chain under discussion was sequenced for a study of T cell changes during pregnancy in multiple sclerosis. The data were produced by immunoSEQ multiplex PCR, yet TCRdb's version contains in-frame clones alone and is incomplete. Of some 31,000 clones in the sample, about nine tenths were seen once. This sequence was found in a female donor with multiple sclerosis, enrolled in a pregnancy study. The source was CD8+ T cells from peripheral blood mononuclear cells, collected in the second trimester of pregnancy.

The CDR3 is CASNTRGFSGNTIYF. CDR3 DNA: TGTGCCAGCAATACCCGGGGATTCTCTGGAAACACCATATATTTT. The chain recombines TRBV28 with TRBJ1-3; D gene unclear. Germline V gives CDR1 MDHEN, CDR2 SYDVKM. The V and J ends lost 7 bases and 0 bases respectively, with 13 bases between them. The CDR3 covers 15 residues.